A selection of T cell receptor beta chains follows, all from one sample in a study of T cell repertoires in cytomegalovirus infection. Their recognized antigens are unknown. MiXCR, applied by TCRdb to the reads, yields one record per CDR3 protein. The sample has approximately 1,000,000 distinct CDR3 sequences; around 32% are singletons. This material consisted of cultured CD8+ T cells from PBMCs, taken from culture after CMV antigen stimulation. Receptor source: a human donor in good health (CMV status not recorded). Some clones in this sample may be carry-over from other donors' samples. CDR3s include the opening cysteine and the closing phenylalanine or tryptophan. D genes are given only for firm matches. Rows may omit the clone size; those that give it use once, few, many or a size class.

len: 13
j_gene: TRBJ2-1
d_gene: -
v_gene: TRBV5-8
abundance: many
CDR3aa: CASSLVLYNEQFF
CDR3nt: TGTGCCAGCAGCTTAGTCCTCTACAATGAGCAGTTCTTC

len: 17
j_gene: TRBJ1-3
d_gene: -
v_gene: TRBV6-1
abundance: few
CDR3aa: CASSDPLVLEGADTIYF
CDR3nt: TGTGCCAGCAGTGATCCCCTAGTCCTTGAAGGGGCGGACACCATATATTTT

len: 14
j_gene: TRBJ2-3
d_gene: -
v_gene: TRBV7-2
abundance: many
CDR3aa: CASSRTSSTDTQYF
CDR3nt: TGTGCCAGCAGCCGGACCAGTAGCACAGATACGCAGTATTTT

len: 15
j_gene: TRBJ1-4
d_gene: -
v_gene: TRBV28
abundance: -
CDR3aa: CASRDGRALGEKLFF
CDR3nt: TGTGCCAGCAGGGACGGACGGGCCCTAGGTGAAAAACTGTTTTTT

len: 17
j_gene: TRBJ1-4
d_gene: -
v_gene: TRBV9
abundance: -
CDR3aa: CASSVGNGLATNEKLFF
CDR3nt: TGTGCCAGCAGCGTTGGGAACGGGCTGGCGACTAATGAAAAACTGTTTTTT

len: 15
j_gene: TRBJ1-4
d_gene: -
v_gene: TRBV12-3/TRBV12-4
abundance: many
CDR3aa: CASSLEGRGNEKLFF
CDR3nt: TGTGCCAGCAGTTTGGAGGGAAGGGGTAATGAAAAACTGTTTTTT

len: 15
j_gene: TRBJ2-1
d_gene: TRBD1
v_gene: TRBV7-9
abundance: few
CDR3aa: CASSGQGQGFNEQFF
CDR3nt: TGTGCCAGCAGCGGTCAGGGACAGGGATTTAATGAGCAGTTCTTC

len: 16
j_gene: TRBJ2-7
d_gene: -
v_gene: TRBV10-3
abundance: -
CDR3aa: CAISGVDPRSSSEQYF
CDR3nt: TGTGCCATCAGTGGAGTGGACCCCAGGAGCTCCTCCGAGCAGTACTTC

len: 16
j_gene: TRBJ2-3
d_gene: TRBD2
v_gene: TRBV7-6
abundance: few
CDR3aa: CASSVGLAERTDTQYF
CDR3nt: TGTGCCAGCAGCGTGGGACTAGCGGAGCGCACAGATACGCAGTATTTT

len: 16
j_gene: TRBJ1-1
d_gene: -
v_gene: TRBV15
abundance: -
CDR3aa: CATSRDWTVPNTEAFF
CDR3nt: TGTGCCACCAGCAGAGATTGGACAGTGCCGAACACTGAAGCTTTCTTT

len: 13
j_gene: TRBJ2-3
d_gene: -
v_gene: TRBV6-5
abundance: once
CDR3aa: CTSHRYSTDTQYF
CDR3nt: TGTACCAGCCACCGTTATAGCACAGATACGCAGTATTTT

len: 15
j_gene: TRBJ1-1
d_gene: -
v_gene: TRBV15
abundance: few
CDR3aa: CATSSTEGMNTEAFF
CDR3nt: TGTGCCACCAGCAGTACGGAGGGGATGAACACTGAAGCTTTCTTT

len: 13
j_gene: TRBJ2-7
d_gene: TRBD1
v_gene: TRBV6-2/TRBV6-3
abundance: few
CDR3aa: CASSYGRGYEQYF
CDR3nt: TGTGCCAGCAGTTACGGCAGGGGGTACGAGCAGTACTTC

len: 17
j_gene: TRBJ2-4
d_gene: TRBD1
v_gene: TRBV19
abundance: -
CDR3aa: CAPRPGQGAKAKNIQYF
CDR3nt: TGTGCCCCCCGACCGGGACAGGGGGCCAAAGCCAAAAACATTCAGTACTTC

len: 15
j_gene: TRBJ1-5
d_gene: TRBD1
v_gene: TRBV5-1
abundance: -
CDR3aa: CASSSGQGEGQPQHF
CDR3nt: TGCGCCAGCAGCTCGGGACAGGGGGAGGGTCAGCCCCAGCATTTT

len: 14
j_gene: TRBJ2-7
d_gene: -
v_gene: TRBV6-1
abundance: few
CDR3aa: CASSEGQGNYEQYF
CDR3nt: TGTGCCAGCAGTGAAGGGCAGGGTAACTACGAGCAGTACTTC

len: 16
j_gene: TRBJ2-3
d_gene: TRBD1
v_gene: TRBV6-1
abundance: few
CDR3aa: CASRPRRDSLTDTQYF
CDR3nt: TGTGCCAGCAGACCCCGCCGGGACAGCCTCACAGATACGCAGTATTTT

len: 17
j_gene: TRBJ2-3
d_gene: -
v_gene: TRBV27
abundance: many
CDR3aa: CASSYFPGQTSTDTQYF
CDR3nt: TGTGCCAGCAGTTACTTTCCAGGGCAAACTAGCACAGATACGCAGTATTTT

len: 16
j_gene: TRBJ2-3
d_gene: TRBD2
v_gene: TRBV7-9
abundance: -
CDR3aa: CASSSRTSGFTDTQYF
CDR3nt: TGTGCCAGCAGCTCAAGGACTAGCGGTTTCACAGATACGCAGTATTTT

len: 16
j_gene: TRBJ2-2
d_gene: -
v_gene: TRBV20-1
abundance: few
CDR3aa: CSAPPRGLAGTGELFF
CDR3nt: TGCAGTGCTCCCCCAAGGGGGCTAGCGGGCACCGGGGAGCTGTTTTTT

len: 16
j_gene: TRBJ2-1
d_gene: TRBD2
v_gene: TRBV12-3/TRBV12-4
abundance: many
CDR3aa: CASSASGGLYYNEQFF
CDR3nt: TGTGCCAGCAGTGCGAGCGGGGGCCTTTACTACAATGAGCAGTTCTTC

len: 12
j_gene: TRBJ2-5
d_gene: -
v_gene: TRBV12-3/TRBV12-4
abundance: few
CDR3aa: CASWSGQETQYF
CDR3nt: TGTGCCAGCTGGTCGGGGCAAGAGACCCAGTACTTC

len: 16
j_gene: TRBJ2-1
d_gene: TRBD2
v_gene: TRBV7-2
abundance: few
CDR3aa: CASSSRTSDGYNEQFF
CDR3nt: TGTGCCAGCAGCTCCCGGACTAGCGACGGGTACAATGAGCAGTTCTTC

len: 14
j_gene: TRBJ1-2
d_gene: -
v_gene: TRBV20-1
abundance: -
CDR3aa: CSAPGGGRGDGYTF
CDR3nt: TGCAGTGCCCCTGGGGGAGGGAGAGGCGATGGCTACACCTTC

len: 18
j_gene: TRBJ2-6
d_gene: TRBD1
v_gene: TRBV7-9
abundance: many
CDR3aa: CASSTRDSAKSGANVLTF
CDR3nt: TGTGCCAGCAGCACCCGGGACAGTGCGAAATCTGGGGCCAACGTCCTGACTTTC

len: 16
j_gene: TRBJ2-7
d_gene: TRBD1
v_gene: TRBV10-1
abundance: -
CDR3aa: CASSDGRDRSSYEQYF
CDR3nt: TGCGCCAGCAGTGACGGGCGGGACAGGAGCTCCTACGAGCAGTACTTC

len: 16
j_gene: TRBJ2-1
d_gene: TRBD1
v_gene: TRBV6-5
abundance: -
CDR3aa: CASSLKQGASYNEQFF
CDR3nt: TGTGCCAGCAGCCTTAAACAGGGGGCCTCCTACAATGAGCAGTTCTTC

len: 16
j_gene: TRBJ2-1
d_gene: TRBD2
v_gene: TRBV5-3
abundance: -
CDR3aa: CASSLYPAGAYNEQFF
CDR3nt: TGTGCCAGCAGCTTGTATCCAGCGGGGGCCTACAATGAGCAGTTCTTC

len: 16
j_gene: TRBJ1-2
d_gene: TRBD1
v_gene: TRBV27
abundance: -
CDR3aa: CASSLRQGWRSYGYTF
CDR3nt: TGTGCCAGCAGTTTAAGACAGGGTTGGCGGAGCTATGGCTACACCTTC

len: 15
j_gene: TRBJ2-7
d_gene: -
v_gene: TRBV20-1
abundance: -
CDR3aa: CSARSQDHLTYEQYF
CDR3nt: TGCAGTGCTAGATCCCAGGACCACCTAACCTACGAGCAGTACTTC

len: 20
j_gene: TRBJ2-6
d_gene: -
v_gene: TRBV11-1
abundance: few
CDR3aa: CASSSRRGRGSHSGANVLTF
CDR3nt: TGTGCCAGCAGCTCCCGGAGGGGGCGGGGCTCCCACTCTGGGGCCAACGTCCTGACTTTC